Here is one TCR beta chain with its context. What it recognizes is unknown. The CDR3 has 17 residues. V dropped 0 bases and J dropped 1; count of bases not matched to a gene: 5. Looked up from germline, CDR1 is MNHNS and CDR2 is SASEGT. Primers included in the PCR were 60 Vbeta and 13 Jbeta primers. Sequencing was performed with immunoSEQ multiplex PCR; in TCRdb, only in-frame clones are kept and a portion is missing. The sample has approximately 100,000 clones; more than 60% are singletons. This specimen belongs to a study of cytomegalovirus exposure and HLA in healthy donors. Whole-study findings and limits: Previously analyzed data showed that most TCR beta V segments were productive at a frequency of about 87% or about 30%.

The specimen sequenced was PBMCs. This TCR derives from a man aged 40-49 years in good health and CMV-seronegative. The chain combines TRBV6-1 with TRBJ1-5, with TRBD1 matching 8 bases. CDR3 protein: CASSEAPTGASNQPQHF. The CDR3 DNA sequence: TGTGCCAGCAGTGAAGCCCCGACAGGGGCCAGCAATCAGCCCCAGCATTTT.